This T cell receptor beta chain was observed in a study of blood T cell repertoires in COVID-19. Study summary: Sites across the United States, Italy and Spain contributed samples from acute and convalescent COVID-19. In each case, the material was cDNA or gDNA derived from T cells, B-cell-depleted T cells, or PBMCs.

The CDR3 length is 15 residues. Trimming pared 6 bases from V and 0 bases from J, leaving 12 bases between. Looked up from germline, CDR1 is MNHEY and CDR2 is SMNVEV (reference sequence). Per the original data handling: It was from reference gene primer amplification that nucleated cell counts were estimated. Sequencing was performed with immunoSEQ multiplex PCR; in TCRdb, only in-frame clones are kept and a portion is missing. V and J calls and clone size are as listed in that table; D and trimming were resolved from the DNA. Of about 340,000 clones listed, around 91% are singletons. V is TRBV27 and J is TRBJ1-5; unclear D gene. Sequenced: peripheral blood. This receptor was obtained from a young woman who had recovered from COVID-19. CDR3 nucleotides: TGTGCCAGCAGGAACGGACGGGATAGCAATCAGCCCCAGCATTTT. Translating gives CASRNGRDSNQPQHF.